This T cell receptor (beta chain) was retrieved from a study of blood T cell repertoires in COVID-19 (dated by TCRdb to about 2020). Turning to the overall study: Samples from collaborators originated in the United States, Italy and Spain and spanned both the acute and convalescent phases of COVID-19. The material from the prospective study consisted of cDNA or gDNA derived from T cells, B-cell-depleted T cells, or PBMCs. Deeply sampled blood TCRbeta repertoires from subjects exposed to, actively infected with, or recovered from COVID-19 were included in the dataset. The repertoires were released in a freely available public database meant as a resource for research on the immune response to SARS-CoV-2. Samples were obtained from the ongoing ImmuneRACE study (first 160 participants) and from over a thousand subjects provided by 6 global collaborators. Nearly every sample came with metadata listing a de-identified subject ID, COVID-19 status, age in years and sex. Where available, HLA class I and class II types were obtained from metadata supplied by the sample provider rather than from assay-based typing.

TCRbeta CDR3 regions were amplified from genomic DNA by means of the immunoSEQ Assay, a bias-controlled multiplex PCR. On the study's bioinformatics: Within the assay, amplification of reference gene primers was used to estimate how many nucleated cells each sample contained. To quantify the absolute abundance of each unique TCRbeta CDR3 rearrangement, sequence reads were collapsed and filtered. Productive Simpson clonality was computed per sample as the square root of Simpson's diversity index over productive rearrangements. Not all clones reach the TCRdb copy of this immuneACCESS table, which keeps in-frame sequences only. Checked studies attribute under half of the gap to unresolved V genes and leave the rest unexplained. The V and J calls and clone size are taken from that table; D and trimming were inferred from the DNA. The sample yields about 240,000 clones; roughly 89% were counted once. The ten largest clones add up to around 2.6% of the sample.

In the prospective study, participants were about 18 to 100 years old, resided in about two dozen geographic areas of the United States, and were enrolled through a virtual design. In the prospective study, participants were assigned to cohorts based on the clinical history participants reported in a screening survey and a study questionnaire. In the prospective study, whole blood, serum and a nasopharyngeal or oropharyngeal swab were collected from each participant by mobile phlebotomists. Over a roughly 2-month period, participants in the prospective study had the option of providing additional blood draws and questionnaires. Before DNA extraction, blood samples from the prospective study were shipped at room temperature or frozen. Broad study findings and their caveats: Clinical and demographic metadata were provided uncurated, with the amount varying by source and participant.

Concerning this clone: No antigen is known for it. The junction departs from germline at one end; a sequencing error may be responsible.

The sample taken for sequencing was PBMCs or T cells enriched from blood (not recorded which). This receptor was taken from a woman aged 25 to 39 with acute COVID-19.

The CDR3 region reads CASSPDRLNTGELFF. The nucleotide sequence is TGTGCTAGCAGTCCGGACAGGTTGAATACCGGGGAGCTGTTTTTT. Recombination connected TRBV7-7 to TRBJ2-2; 7 bases in the middle match TRBD1. CDR1 and CDR2 are drawn from the germline V gene (reference sequence): SSHAT, FNYEAQ. There are 15 amino acids in the CDR3, from cysteine to phenylalanine inclusive. Of the read, only the CDR3 DNA is kept; its 45 bases are in frame from base 1.